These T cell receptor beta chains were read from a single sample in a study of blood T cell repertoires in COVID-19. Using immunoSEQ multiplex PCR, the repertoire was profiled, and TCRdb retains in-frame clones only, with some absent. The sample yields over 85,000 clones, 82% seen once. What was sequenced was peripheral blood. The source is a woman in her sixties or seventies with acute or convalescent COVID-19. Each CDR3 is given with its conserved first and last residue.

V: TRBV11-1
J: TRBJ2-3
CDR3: CASSPSGGITDTQYF

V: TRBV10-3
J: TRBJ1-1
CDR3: CATTGDTEAFF

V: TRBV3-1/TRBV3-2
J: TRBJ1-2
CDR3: CASSPRDSSFYGYTF

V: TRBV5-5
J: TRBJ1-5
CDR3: CASSRDGEVRPQHF

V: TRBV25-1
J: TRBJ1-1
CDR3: CASREDRVVFF

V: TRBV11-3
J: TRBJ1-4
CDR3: CASSLEPTGRGEKLFF

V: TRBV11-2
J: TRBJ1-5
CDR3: CASSFLPGQGPVWPQHF

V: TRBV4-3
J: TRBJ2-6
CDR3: CASSQLPPGANVLTF

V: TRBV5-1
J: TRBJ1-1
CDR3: CASSLAGMNTEAFF

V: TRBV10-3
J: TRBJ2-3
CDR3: CAIKTSAGTDTQYF

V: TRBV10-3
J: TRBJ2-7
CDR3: CAISSGYEQYF

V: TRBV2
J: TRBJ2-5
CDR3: CASKATGQETQYF

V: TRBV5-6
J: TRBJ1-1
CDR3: CASSFTGYEAFF

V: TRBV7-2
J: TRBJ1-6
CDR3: CASSPQADGSPLHF

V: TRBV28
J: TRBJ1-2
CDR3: CASSLKGQYYGYTF

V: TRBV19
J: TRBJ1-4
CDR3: CASSGTGYATNEKLFF

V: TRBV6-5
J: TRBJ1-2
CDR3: CASRTQGSYGYTF

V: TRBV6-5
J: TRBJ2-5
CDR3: CAVSEPGETQYF

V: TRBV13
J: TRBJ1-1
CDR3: CASSLGTEKNTEAFF

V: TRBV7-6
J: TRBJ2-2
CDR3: CASSRSVRELFF

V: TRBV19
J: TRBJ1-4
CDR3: CASSIGTYAEKLFF

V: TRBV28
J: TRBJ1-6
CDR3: CASSLWGQGAHSPLHF

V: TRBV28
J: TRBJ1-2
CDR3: CASSFSAPRGSYGYTF

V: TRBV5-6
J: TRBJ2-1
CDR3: CASSRAAALRGGEQFF

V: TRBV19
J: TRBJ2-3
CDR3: CASSTVGGGASDTQYF

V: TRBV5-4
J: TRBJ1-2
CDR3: CASSEKQGAPYGYTF

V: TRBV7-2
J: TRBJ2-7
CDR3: CASSLVLGGGSYEQYF

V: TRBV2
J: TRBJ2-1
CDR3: CASMGETPNEQFF

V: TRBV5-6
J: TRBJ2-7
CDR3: CASSLFSSYEQYF

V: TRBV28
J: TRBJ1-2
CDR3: CASSSTTGSLNYGYTF

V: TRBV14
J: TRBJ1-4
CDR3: CASSQVWAEKLFF

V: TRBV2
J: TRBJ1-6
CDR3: CASKGQENSPLHF

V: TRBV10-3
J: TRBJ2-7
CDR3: CAISALGTSGGAYEQYF

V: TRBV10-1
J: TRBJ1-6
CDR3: CASTQDRTRNSPLHF

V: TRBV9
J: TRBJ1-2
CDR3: CASSVDQAPANYGYTF

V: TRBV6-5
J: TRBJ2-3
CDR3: CASSYDRATQYF

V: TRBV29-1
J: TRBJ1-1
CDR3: CSVVFGLRNVAFF

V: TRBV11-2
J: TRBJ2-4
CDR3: CASSPQDIQYF

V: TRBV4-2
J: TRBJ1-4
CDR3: CASSLAKQEGKNEKLFF

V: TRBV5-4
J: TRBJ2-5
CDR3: CASSFSGQGATQYF

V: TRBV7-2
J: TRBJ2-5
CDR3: CASSTGRETQYF

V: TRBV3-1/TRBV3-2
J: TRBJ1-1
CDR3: CASSWGQGAFF

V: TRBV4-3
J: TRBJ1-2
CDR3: CASSQRGQLGYTF

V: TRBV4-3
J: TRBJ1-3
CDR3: CASSQAYYSGNTIYF

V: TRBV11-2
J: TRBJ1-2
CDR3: CASSLLNYGYTF

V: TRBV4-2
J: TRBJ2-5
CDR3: CASSQGLGASRGTQYF

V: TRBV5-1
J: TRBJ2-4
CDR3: CASSQDQNIQYF

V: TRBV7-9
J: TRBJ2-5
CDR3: CASSDRGLETQYF

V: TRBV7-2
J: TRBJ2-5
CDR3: CASSLGRAGGREETQYF

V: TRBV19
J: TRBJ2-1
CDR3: CASSYKSLHHSYNEQFF